Described below is a single T cell receptor (beta chain) sequence and its context. What it binds is unknown. The source of the sample is a study of blood T cells in healthy people across ages. Overall study: Template switching picked up about one barcoded beta molecule for each two T cells. Broader study findings: There were more naive CD4+ cells and higher diversity in long-lived donors than in aged donors. TCR beta diversity per million T cells fell roughly linearly with age.

Using a J-beta primer mix together with a sample-barcoded 5' primer, a second PCR was run for about 6 to 11 cycles. Each of the cDNA molecules was tagged by a template-switch adaptor with 12 random nucleotides. MiXCR, applied by TCRdb to the 5' RACE reads, yields one record per CDR3 protein. The sample gives about 1.4 million distinct CDR3 sequences, around 59% of which show up once; about 6.3% is in the top ten. Per the germline V gene, CDR1 is KGHDR and CDR2 is SFDVKD. Between the trimmed V and J ends, which lost 3 bases and 3 bases, there was a span of 8 bases. The CDR3 loop spans 13 amino acids. The chain employs TRBV24-1 and TRBJ2-7; D unresolved. This TCR was sampled from a man aged 18 to 29 in good health. Sequenced input: blood. CDR3 sequence (DNA): TGTGCCACCAGTGATACAACCAGCTACGAGCAGTACTTC. As protein: CATSDTTSYEQYF.